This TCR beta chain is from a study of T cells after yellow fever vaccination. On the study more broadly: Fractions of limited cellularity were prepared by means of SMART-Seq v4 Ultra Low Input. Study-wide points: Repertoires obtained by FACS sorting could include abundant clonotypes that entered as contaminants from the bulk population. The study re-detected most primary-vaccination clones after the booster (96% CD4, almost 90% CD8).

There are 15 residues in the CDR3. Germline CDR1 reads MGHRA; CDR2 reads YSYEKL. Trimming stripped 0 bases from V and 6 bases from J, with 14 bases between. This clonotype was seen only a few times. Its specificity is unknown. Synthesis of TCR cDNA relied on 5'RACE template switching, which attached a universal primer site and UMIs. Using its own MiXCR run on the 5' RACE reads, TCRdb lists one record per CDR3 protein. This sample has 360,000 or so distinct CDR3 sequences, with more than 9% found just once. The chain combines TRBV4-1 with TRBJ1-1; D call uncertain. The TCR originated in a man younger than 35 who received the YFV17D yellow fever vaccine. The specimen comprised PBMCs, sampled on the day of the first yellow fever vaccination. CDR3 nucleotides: TGCGCCAGCAGCCAAGAACCCGGAACCGAAGCTGAAGCTTTCTTT. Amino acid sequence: CASSQEPGTEAEAFF.